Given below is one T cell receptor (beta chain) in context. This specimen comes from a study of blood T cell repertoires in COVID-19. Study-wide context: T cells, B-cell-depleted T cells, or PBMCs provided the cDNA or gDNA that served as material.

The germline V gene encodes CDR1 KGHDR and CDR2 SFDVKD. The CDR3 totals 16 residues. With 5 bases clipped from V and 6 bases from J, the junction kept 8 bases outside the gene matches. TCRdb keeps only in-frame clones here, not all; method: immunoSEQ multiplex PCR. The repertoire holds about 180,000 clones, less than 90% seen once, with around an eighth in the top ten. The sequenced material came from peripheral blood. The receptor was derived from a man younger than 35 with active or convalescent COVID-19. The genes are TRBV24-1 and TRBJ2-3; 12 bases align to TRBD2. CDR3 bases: TGTGCCACCAGTGCAGGACTAGCGGGGTACGGGGATACGCAGTATTTT. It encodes CATSAGLAGYGDTQYF.